Below, one T cell receptor (beta chain) is given with its context. Into CD45RA+ naive and CD45RA-negative memory subsets, the CD4+ cells were split. Trimming took 4 bases from V and 7 from J, leaving 17 bases between them. The CDR3 runs to 15 residues. Profiled with immunoSEQ multiplex PCR; TCRdb holds only in-frame clones, not every one. The table has over a million clones, approximately 78% seen once. This entry belongs to a study of shared clonotypes between healthy human individuals. Sequencing input: memory CD4+ T cells from PBMCs. Described subset: CD45RA-negative fraction. The chain employs TRBV23-1 and TRBJ1-5; possibly TRBD1 for D (6 bases). TRBV23-1 is classed as an ORF, of uncertain function. The origin of this receptor is a man younger than 30 in good health. Some clones in this sample may be carry-over from other donors' samples. CDR3 bases: TGCGCCAGCAGTCTCCCACACCACAGGGTCCAGCCCCAGCATTTT. It codes for CASSLPHHRVQPQHF.